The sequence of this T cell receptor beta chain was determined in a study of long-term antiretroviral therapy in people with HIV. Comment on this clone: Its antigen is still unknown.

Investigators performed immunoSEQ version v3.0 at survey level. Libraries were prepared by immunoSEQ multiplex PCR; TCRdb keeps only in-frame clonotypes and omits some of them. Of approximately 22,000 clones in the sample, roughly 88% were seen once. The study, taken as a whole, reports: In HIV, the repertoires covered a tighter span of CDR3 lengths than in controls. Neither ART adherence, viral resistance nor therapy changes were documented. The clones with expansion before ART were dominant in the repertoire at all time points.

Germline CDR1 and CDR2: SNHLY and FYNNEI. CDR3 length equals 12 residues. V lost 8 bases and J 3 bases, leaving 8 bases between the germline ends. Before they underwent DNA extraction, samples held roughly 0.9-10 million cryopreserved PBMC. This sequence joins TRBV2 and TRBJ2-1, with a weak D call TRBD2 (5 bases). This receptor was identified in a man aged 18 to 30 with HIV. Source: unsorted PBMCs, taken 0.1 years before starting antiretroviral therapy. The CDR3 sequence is CASLEDYNEQFF. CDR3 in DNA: TGTGCCAGCTTGGAGGACTACAATGAGCAGTTCTTC.